This TCR beta chain was documented in a study of T cell repertoires in cytomegalovirus infection. This clonotype was detected only a few times. Its antigen is undetermined. Germline values: CDR1 MGHDK, CDR2 SYGVNS. The trim removed 1 base at V and 5 bases at J, leaving 6 bases unmatched. The CDR3 has 15 amino acids. MiXCR, run by TCRdb on the reads, gives a single entry per CDR3 protein. The table has some 220,000 distinct CDR3 sequences, roughly two fifths seen once. The clonotype originates from a human donor in good health (CMV status not recorded). Some clones in this sample may be carry-over from other donors' samples. The rearrangement joins TRBV25-1 to TRBJ2-5; TRBD2 aligns across 8 bases. The source material was CD8+ T cells from cultured PBMCs, sampled from culture after CMV antigen stimulation. The CDR3 spells CASSESSGRGETQYF. As DNA, the CDR3 is TGTGCCAGCAGTGAATCATCCGGGAGGGGGGAGACCCAGTACTTC.